The text below deals with one TCR beta chain. Its matching antigen is unknown. Profiled with immunoSEQ multiplex PCR; TCRdb holds only in-frame clones, not every one. Among roughly 150,000 clones, about nine tenths were seen once, and the ten largest hold roughly 1.3%. The sample originates from a study of T cell responses to AZD1222 COVID-19 vaccine. Germline values: CDR1 WNHNN, CDR2 SYGVQD (reference sequence). The CDR3 runs to 13 residues. The ends were cut back, 6 bases at V and 1 base at J, with 7 bases in the middle. Findings of the study overall: Two AZD1222 administrations were followed by greater Spike-specific TCR breadth and depth.

The sample here was peripheral blood, taken 28 days after the second AZD1222 dose. The chain is built from TRBV10-1 and TRBJ1-5; D might be TRBD1 (5 bases). This TCR derives from an adult who received the AZD1222 COVID-19 vaccine. The CDR3 here is CASSRDSNQPQHF. The CDR3 DNA reads as TGCGCCAGCAGCCGGGACAGCAATCAGCCCCAGCATTTT.